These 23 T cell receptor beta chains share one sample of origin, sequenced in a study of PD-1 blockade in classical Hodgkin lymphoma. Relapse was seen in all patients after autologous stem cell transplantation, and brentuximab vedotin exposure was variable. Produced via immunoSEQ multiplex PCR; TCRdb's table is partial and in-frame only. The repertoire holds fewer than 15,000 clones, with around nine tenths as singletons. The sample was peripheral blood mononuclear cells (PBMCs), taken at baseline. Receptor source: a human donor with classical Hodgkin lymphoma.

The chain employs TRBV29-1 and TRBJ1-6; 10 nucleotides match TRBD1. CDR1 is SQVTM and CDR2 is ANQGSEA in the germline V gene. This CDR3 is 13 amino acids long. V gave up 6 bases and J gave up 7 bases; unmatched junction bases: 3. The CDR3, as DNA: TGCAGCGTGGGGGACAGGGGAAATTCACCCCTCCACTTT. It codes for CSVGDRGNSPLHF.

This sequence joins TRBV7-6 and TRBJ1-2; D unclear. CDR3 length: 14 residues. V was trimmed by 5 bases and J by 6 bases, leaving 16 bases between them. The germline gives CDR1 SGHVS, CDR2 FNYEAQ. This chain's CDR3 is CASSPLGSGDGYTF. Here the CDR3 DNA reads TGTGCCAGCAGCCCCTTGGGGTCCGGTGATGGCTACACCTTC.

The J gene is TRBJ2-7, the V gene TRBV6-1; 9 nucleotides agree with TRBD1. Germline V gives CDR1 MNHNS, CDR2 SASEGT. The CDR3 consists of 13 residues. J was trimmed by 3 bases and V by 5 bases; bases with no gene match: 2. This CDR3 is CASSTGGDYEQYF. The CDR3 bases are TGTGCCAGCAGTACAGGGGGCGACTACGAGCAGTACTTC.

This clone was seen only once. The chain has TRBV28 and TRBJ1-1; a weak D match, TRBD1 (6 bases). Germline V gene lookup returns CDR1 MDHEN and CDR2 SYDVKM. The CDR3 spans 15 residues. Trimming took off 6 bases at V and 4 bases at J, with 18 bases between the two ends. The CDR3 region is CASSPIRGAGTEAFF. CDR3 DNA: TGTGCCAGCAGCCCCATCCGGGGGGCTGGCACTGAAGCTTTCTTT.

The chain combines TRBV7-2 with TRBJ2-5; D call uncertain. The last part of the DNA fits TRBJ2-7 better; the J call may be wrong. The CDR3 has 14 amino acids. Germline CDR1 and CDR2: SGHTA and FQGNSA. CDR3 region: CASGSRRSSYEQYF. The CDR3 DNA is TGTGCCAGCGGGTCTCGGCGGAGCTCCTACGAGCAGTACTTC.

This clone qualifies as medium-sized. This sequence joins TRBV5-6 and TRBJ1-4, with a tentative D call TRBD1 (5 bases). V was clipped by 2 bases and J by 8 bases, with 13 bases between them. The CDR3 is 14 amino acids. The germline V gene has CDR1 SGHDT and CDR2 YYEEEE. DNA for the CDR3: TGTGCCAGCAGCTTCGGAGGGGCAAGGGAAAAACTGTTTTTT. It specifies CASSFGGAREKLFF.

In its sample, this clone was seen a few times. The DNA for the CDR3 is TGCGCCAGCAGCTTCGTTTCAGGGAGCGGAGGCAATGAGCAGTTCTTC. It yields the protein CASSFVSGSGGNEQFF. The chain has TRBV5-1 and TRBJ2-1; D is possibly TRBD1 or TRBD2 (5 bases each). The V gene's germline CDR1 is SGHRS and CDR2 YFSETQ. Trimming took 2 bases from V and 6 from J, leaving 18 bases between them. CDR3 size: 16 residues.

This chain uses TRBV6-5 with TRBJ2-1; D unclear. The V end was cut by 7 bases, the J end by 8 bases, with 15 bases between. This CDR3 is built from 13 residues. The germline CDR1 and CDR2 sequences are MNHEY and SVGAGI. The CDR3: CASNIFPGHEQFF. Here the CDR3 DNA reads TGTGCCAGCAATATCTTCCCTGGCCATGAGCAGTTCTTC.

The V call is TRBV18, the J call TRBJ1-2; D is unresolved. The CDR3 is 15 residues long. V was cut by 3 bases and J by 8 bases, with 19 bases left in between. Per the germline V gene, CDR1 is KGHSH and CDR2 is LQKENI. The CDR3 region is CASSPIDKNEAGYTF. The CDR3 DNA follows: TGTGCCAGCTCACCTATAGACAAGAATGAGGCCGGCTACACCTTC.

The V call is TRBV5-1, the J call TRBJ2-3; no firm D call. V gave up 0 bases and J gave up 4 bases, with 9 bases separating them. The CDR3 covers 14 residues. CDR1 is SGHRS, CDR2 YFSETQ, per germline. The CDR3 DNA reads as TGCGCCAGCAGCTTGGCAACTGTCGCAGATACGCAGTATTTT. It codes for CASSLATVADTQYF.

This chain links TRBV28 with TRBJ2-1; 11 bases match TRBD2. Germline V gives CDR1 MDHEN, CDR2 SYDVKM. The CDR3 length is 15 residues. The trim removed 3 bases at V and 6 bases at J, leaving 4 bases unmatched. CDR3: CASSFGGTSGNEQFF. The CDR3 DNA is TGTGCCAGCAGTTTTGGGGGGACTAGCGGCAATGAGCAGTTCTTC.

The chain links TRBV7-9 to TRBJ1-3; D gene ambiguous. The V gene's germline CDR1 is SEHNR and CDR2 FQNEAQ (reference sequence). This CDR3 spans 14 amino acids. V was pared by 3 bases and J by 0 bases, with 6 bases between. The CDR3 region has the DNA TGTGCCAGCAGCTTTCCCAGCTCTGGAAACACCATATATTTT. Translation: CASSFPSSGNTIYF.

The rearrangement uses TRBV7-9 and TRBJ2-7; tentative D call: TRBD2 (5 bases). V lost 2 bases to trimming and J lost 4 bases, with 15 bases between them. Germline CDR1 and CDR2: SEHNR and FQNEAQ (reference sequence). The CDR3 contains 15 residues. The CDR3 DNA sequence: TGTGCCAGCAGCTTATTTTTATCACGAGGGTACGAGCAGTACTTC. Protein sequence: CASSLFLSRGYEQYF.

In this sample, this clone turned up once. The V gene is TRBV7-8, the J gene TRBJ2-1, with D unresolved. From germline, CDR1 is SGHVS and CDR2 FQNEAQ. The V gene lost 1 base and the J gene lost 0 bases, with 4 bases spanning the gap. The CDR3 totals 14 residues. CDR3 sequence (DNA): TGTGCCAGCAGCTTAGGTAACTCCTACAATGAGCAGTTCTTC. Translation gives CASSLGNSYNEQFF.

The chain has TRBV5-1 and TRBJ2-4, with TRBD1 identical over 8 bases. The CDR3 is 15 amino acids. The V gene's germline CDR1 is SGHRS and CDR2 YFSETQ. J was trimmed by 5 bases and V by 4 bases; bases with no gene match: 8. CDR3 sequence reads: CASSLYTDRENIQYF. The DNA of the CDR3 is TGCGCCAGCAGCCTCTATACGGACAGGGAAAACATTCAGTACTTC.

CDR3: CASSSGAHYEQYF. CDR3 DNA sequence: TGTGCCAGCAGCTCGGGGGCGCACTACGAGCAGTACTTC. The chain links TRBV5-4 to TRBJ2-7; D possibly matches TRBD1 or TRBD2 (6 bases each). Trimming removed 3 bases from V and 3 bases from J, with 10 bases in between. Germline V gene lookup returns CDR1 SGHNT and CDR2 YYREEE (reference sequence). This CDR3 has 13 residues.

The CDR3 DNA reads as TGTGCCAGCAGCCAAGATCGTTGGGCAGACGACACCGGGGAGCTGTTTTTT. This codes for CASSQDRWADDTGELFF. The chain combines TRBV14 with TRBJ2-2; D call uncertain. With 0 bases removed from V and 3 bases from J, the gap between germline ends came to 14 bases. The germline gives CDR1 SGHDN, CDR2 FVKESK. The CDR3 runs to 17 residues.

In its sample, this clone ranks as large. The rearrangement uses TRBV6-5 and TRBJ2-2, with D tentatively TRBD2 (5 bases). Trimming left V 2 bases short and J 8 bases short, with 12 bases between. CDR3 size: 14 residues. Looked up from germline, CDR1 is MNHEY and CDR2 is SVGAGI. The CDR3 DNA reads TGTGCCAGCAGTTACCGGAGAGGGCAGGGGGAGCTGTTTTTT. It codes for CASSYRRGQGELFF.

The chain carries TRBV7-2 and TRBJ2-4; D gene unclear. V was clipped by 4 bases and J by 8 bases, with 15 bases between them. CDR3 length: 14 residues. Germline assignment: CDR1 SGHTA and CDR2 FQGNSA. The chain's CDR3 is CASSSSLGSDIQYF. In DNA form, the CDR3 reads TGTGCCAGCAGCTCCTCCCTGGGGTCTGACATTCAGTACTTC.

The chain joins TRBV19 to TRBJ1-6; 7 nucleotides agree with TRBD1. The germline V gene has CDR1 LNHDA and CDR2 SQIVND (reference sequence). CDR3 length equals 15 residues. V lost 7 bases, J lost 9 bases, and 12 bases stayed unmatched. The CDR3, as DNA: TGTGCCAGTACCCTAGCCGAAGGGGGCGCTTCACCCCTCCACTTT. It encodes CASTLAEGGASPLHF.

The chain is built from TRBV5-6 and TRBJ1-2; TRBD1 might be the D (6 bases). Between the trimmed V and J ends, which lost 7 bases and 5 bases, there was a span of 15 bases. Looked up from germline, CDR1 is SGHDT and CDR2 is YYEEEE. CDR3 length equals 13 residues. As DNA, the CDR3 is TGTGCCAGCTCCCAACAGGGCAGGTATGGCTACACCTTC. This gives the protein CASSQQGRYGYTF. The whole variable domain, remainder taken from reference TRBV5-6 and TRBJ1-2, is DAGVTQSPTHLIKTRGQQVTLRCSPKSGHDTVSWYQQALGQGPQFIFQYYEEEERQRGNFPDRFSGHQFPNYSSELNVNALLLGDSALYLCASSQQGRYGYTFGSGTRLTVV.

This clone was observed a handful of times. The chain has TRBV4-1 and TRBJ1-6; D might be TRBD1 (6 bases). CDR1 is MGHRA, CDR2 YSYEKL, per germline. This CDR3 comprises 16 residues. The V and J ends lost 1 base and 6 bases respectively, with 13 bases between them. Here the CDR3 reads CASSQVGQGRNSPLHF. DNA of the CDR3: TGCGCCAGCAGCCAAGTTGGTCAGGGGCGTAATTCACCCCTCCACTTT.

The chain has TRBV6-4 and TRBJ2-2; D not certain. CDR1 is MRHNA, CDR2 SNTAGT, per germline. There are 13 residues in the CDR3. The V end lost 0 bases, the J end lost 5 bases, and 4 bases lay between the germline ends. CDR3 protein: CASSDSGTGELFF. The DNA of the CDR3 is TGTGCCAGCAGTGACTCGGGTACCGGGGAGCTGTTTTTT.